These T cell receptor beta chains were read from a single sample in a study of vaccination and CD4 T cells after COVID-19. TCRdb re-analysed the PCR reads in MiXCR, keeping a single row per CDR3 protein. The profile shows 17,000 or so distinct CDR3 sequences, under 45% of them singletons. The antigens of these receptors remain unknown. The sample consisted of CD4+ T cells from blood, cultured in vitro, taken before SARS-CoV-2 vaccination. These receptor sequences come from a human donor who had recovered from COVID-19. Each CDR3 is given with its conserved first and last residue. The D gene is left open where the match is weak. The size field is filled for only some rows; it gives once, few, many or a size class.

CDR3 protein	CDR3 DNA	clone size	J gene	D gene	V gene
CASRQADTQYF	TGTGCCAGCAGGCAAGCAGATACGCAGTATTTT	-	TRBJ2-3	-	TRBV28
CASRELAERDTQYF	TGTGCCAGCAGAGAACTCGCAGAAAGAGATACGCAGTATTTT	-	TRBJ2-3	-	TRBV6-1
CASKYRDRGPYEQFF	TGTGCCAGCAAGTACCGGGACAGGGGGCCTTATGAGCAGTTCTTC	-	TRBJ2-1	TRBD1	TRBV27
CASSRTGEDEAFF	TGTGCCAGCAGTAGGACAGGGGAGGATGAAGCTTTCTTT	-	TRBJ1-1	TRBD1	TRBV6-1
CASSLGRGRENSPLHF	TGTGCCAGCAGCTTAGGTCGAGGGAGAGAGAATTCACCCCTCCACTTT	-	TRBJ1-6	-	TRBV11-3
CASSSGTRETQYF	TGTGCCAGCAGTTCCGGGACTCGGGAGACCCAGTACTTC	few	TRBJ2-5	-	TRBV6-2/TRBV6-3
CASSLPQAPNQPQHF	TGTGCCAGCAGCTTACCTCAGGCACCTAATCAGCCCCAGCATTTT	-	TRBJ1-5	-	TRBV7-2
CASSDTLGGPQHF	TGTGCCAGCAGTGACACACTGGGGGGGCCCCAGCATTTT	-	TRBJ1-5	-	TRBV6-4
CASSLANQGAQYF	TGTGCCAGCAGCTTAGCCAATCAGGGAGCGCAGTATTTT	few	TRBJ2-3	-	TRBV7-2
CASSLRTGRNTEAFF	TGTGCCAGCAGTTTACGGACAGGGCGGAACACTGAAGCTTTCTTT	few	TRBJ1-1	TRBD1	TRBV27
CASSEALGADGYTF	TGTGCCAGCAGTGAAGCGCTGGGGGCGGATGGCTACACCTTC	-	TRBJ1-2	-	TRBV6-1
CASSLRRAANTGELFF	TGTGCCAGCAGCCTTCGGCGAGCAGCGAACACCGGGGAGCTGTTTTTT	-	TRBJ2-2	-	TRBV7-3
CASSEFGWGSGANVLTF	TGTGCCAGCAGTGAATTCGGATGGGGGTCTGGGGCCAACGTCCTGACTTTC	few	TRBJ2-6	-	TRBV6-1
CASSAPSCHF	TGTGCCAGCAGTGCCCCCTCGTGCCACTTT	few	TRBJ1-6	-	TRBV25-1
CSAPSGIGETQYF	TGCAGTGCCCCTAGCGGGATAGGGGAGACCCAGTACTTC	-	TRBJ2-5	TRBD2	TRBV20-1
CASLGRTGDSGANVLTF	TGTGCCAGTCTGGGGAGGACAGGAGACTCTGGGGCCAACGTCCTGACTTTC	-	TRBJ2-6	-	TRBV19
CSTTRTGKTDTQYF	TGCAGTACAACGCGGACAGGGAAGACAGATACGCAGTATTTT	-	TRBJ2-3	TRBD1	TRBV20-1
CASSYYGDSYEQYF	TGTGCCAGCAGTTACTATGGAGACTCCTACGAGCAGTACTTC	-	TRBJ2-7	-	TRBV6-5
CASSGPTGVVGEQYF	TGTGCCAGCAGTGGCCCGACAGGGGTGGTTGGCGAGCAGTACTTC	-	TRBJ2-7	TRBD1	TRBV6-1
CASSPDRSTDTQYF	TGCGCCAGCAGCCCGGACAGAAGCACAGATACGCAGTATTTT	-	TRBJ2-3	-	TRBV10-1
CASSFVGQFVGELFF	TGTGCCAGCAGCTTTGTAGGGCAGTTTGTCGGGGAGCTGTTTTTT	-	TRBJ2-2	-	TRBV7-2
CATVRDSTFTEAFF	TGTGCCACAGTCCGGGACAGTACATTCACTGAAGCTTTCTTT	-	TRBJ1-1	TRBD1	TRBV28
CATEGRAGELFF	TGTGCCACGGAAGGGCGAGCCGGGGAGCTGTTTTTT	few	TRBJ2-2	-	TRBV24-1
CATSPGANQPQHF	TGTGCCACCAGCCCCGGGGCCAATCAGCCCCAGCATTTT	-	TRBJ1-5	-	TRBV24-1
CSAHSGTGWAQYF	TGCAGTGCCCACAGTGGTACGGGATGGGCGCAGTATTTT	few	TRBJ2-3	-	TRBV20-1